This is a list of T cell receptor beta chains from one sample in a study of blood T cell repertoires in COVID-19. Produced via immunoSEQ multiplex PCR; TCRdb's table is partial and in-frame only. The table includes roughly 160,000 clones, 65% to 85% detected once. Sequencing used peripheral blood. The receptors originated from a woman in her sixties with acute or convalescent COVID-19. The CDR3 runs from the conserved cysteine through the conserved F or W. Fields, in order: V gene, J gene, D gene, CDR3 length, clone size, CDR3 protein, CDR3 DNA. The D gene is left open where the match is weak. Clone size is stated in some rows and not others, as once, few, many or a class when expanded.

v_call: TRBV9
j_call: TRBJ2-7
d_call: TRBD2
cdr3_length: 15
clone_size: -
cdr3_aa: CASSATSVLSYEQYF
cdr3_nt: TGTGCCAGCAGCGCGACTAGCGTACTATCCTACGAGCAGTACTTC

v_call: TRBV15
j_call: TRBJ2-4
d_call: TRBD1
cdr3_length: 16
clone_size: -
cdr3_aa: CATSRGGQGDKNIQYF
cdr3_nt: TGTGCCACCAGCAGAGGTGGACAGGGGGACAAAAACATTCAGTACTTC

v_call: TRBV5-1
j_call: TRBJ2-7
d_call: -
cdr3_length: 13
clone_size: -
cdr3_aa: CASSLGGPYEQYF
cdr3_nt: TGCGCCAGCAGCTTGGGGGGGCCTTACGAGCAGTACTTC

v_call: TRBV29-1
j_call: TRBJ1-1
d_call: -
cdr3_length: 13
clone_size: few
cdr3_aa: CSGWIQGGTEAFF
cdr3_nt: TGCAGCGGTTGGATTCAGGGTGGCACTGAAGCTTTCTTT

v_call: TRBV7-2
j_call: TRBJ2-4
d_call: TRBD1
cdr3_length: 17
clone_size: -
cdr3_aa: CASSLGSQGSAKNIQYF
cdr3_nt: TGTGCCAGCAGCTTAGGATCACAGGGGTCAGCCAAAAACATTCAGTACTTC

v_call: TRBV5-1
j_call: TRBJ2-1
d_call: -
cdr3_length: 16
clone_size: -
cdr3_aa: CASSLLLGGGLNEQFF
cdr3_nt: TGCGCCAGCAGCTTGCTTTTGGGCGGGGGCCTAAATGAGCAGTTCTTC

v_call: TRBV18
j_call: TRBJ2-3
d_call: -
cdr3_length: 15
clone_size: -
cdr3_aa: CASSPAGQGTDTQYF
cdr3_nt: TGTGCCAGCTCACCAGCGGGGCAAGGCACAGATACGCAGTATTTT

v_call: TRBV7-9
j_call: TRBJ2-7
d_call: -
cdr3_length: 14
clone_size: few
cdr3_aa: CASSVDSPAREQYF
cdr3_nt: TGTGCCAGCAGCGTCGACTCCCCCGCTCGGGAGCAGTACTTC

v_call: TRBV2
j_call: TRBJ1-4
d_call: TRBD1
cdr3_length: 16
clone_size: -
cdr3_aa: CASSDGQGMANEKLFF
cdr3_nt: TGTGCCAGCAGTGATGGACAGGGAATGGCTAATGAAAAACTGTTTTTT

v_call: TRBV5-6
j_call: TRBJ2-3
d_call: TRBD2
cdr3_length: 15
clone_size: -
cdr3_aa: CASSAVAGGSDTQYF
cdr3_nt: TGTGCCAGCAGCGCGGTAGCGGGGGGGTCAGATACGCAGTATTTT

v_call: TRBV5-1
j_call: TRBJ2-7
d_call: TRBD2
cdr3_length: 15
clone_size: once
cdr3_aa: CASSIFGEGNYEQYF
cdr3_nt: TGCGCCAGCAGCATCTTTGGGGAGGGCAACTACGAGCAGTACTTC

v_call: TRBV18
j_call: TRBJ1-5
d_call: -
cdr3_length: 15
clone_size: -
cdr3_aa: CASSPAGSGNQPQHF
cdr3_nt: TGTGCCAGCTCACCGGCCGGCAGCGGCAATCAGCCCCAGCATTTT

v_call: TRBV6-2/TRBV6-3
j_call: TRBJ2-7
d_call: TRBD1
cdr3_length: 16
clone_size: -
cdr3_aa: CASSAHGDRALYEQYF
cdr3_nt: TGTGCCAGCAGTGCTCATGGGGACAGGGCCCTTTACGAGCAGTACTTC

v_call: TRBV5-6
j_call: TRBJ1-3
d_call: -
cdr3_length: 15
clone_size: -
cdr3_aa: CASSPTVVSGNTIYF
cdr3_nt: TGTGCCAGCAGCCCTACGGTGGTCTCTGGAAACACCATATATTTT

v_call: TRBV5-5
j_call: TRBJ2-7
d_call: -
cdr3_length: 14
clone_size: -
cdr3_aa: CASSLLDNSYEQYF
cdr3_nt: TGTGCCAGCAGCTTACTGGACAACTCCTACGAGCAGTACTTC